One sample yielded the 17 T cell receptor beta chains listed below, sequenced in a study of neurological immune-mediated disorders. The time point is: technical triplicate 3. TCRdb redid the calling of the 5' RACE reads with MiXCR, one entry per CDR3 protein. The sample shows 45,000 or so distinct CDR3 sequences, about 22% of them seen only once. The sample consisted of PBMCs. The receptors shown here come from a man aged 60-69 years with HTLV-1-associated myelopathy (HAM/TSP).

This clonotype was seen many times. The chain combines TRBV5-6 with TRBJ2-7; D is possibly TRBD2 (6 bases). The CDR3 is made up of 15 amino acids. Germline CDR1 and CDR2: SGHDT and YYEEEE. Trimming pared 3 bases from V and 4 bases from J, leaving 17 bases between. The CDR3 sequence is CASSSRGTGSYEQYF. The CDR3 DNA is TGTGCCAGCAGCTCACGGGGGACGGGCTCTTACGAGCAGTACTTC.

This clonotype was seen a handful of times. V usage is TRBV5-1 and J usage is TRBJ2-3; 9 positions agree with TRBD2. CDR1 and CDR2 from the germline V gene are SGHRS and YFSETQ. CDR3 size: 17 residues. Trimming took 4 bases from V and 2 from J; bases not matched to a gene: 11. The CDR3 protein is CASSPLAGAQYTDTQYF. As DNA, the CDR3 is TGCGCCAGCAGCCCTTTAGCGGGAGCCCAATACACAGATACGCAGTATTTT.

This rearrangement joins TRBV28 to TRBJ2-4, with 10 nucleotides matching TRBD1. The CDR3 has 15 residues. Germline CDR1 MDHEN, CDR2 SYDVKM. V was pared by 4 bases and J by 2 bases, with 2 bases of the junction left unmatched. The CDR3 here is CASSWDRGSKNIQYF. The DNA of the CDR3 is TGTGCCAGCAGTTGGGACAGGGGATCCAAAAACATTCAGTACTTC.

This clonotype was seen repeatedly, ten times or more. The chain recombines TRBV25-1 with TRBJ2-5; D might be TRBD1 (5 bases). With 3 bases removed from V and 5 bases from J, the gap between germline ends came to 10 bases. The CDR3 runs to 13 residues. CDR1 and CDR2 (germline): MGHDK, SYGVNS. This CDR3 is CASSEWGLETQYF. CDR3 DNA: TGTGCCAGCAGTGAGTGGGGCCTCGAGACCCAGTACTTC.

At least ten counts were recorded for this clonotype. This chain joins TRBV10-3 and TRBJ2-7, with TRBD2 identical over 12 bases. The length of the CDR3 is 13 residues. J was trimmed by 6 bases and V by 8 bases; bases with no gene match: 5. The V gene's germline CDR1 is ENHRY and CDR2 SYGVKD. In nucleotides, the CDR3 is TGTGCCATCGCTGCACTAGCGGGAGGCGAGCAGTACTTC. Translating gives CAIAALAGGEQYF.

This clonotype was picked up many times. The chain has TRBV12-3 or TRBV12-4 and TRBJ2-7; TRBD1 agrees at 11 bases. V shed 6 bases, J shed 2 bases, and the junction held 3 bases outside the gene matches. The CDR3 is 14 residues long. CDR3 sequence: CASSQGQGAYEQYF. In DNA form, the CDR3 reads TGTGCCAGCAGCCAGGGACAGGGGGCCTACGAGCAGTACTTC.

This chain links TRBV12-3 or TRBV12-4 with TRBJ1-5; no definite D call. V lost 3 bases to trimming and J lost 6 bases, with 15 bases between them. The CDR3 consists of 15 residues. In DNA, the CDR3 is TGTGCCAGCAGTTTTGCGTGGGAGGCCGGTCAGCCCCAGCATTTT. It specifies CASSFAWEAGQPQHF.

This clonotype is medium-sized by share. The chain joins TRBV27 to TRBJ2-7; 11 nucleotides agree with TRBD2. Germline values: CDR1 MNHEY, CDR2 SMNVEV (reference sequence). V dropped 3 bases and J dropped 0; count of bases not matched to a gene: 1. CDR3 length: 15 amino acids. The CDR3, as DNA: TGTGCCAGCAGTTTTGGGACTAGCGGCTCCTACGAGCAGTACTTC. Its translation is CASSFGTSGSYEQYF.

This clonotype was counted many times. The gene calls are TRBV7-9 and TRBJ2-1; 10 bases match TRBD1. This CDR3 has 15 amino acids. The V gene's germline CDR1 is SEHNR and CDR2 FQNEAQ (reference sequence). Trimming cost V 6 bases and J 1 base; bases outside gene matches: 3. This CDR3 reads CASRWTGGSYNEQFF. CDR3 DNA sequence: TGTGCCAGCAGGTGGACAGGGGGGTCCTACAATGAGCAGTTCTTC.

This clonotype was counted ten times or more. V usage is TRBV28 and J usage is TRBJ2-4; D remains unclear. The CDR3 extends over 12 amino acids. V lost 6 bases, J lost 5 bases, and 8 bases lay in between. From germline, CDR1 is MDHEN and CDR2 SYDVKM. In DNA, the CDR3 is TGTGCCAGCAGCCTGCATCAAAACATTCAGTACTTC. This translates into CASSLHQNIQYF.

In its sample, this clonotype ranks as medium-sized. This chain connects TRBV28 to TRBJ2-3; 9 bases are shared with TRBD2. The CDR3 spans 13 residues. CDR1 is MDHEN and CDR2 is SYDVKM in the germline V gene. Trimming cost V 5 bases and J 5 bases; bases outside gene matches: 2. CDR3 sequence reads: CASSIAGEDTQYF. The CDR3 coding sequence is TGTGCCAGCAGTATAGCGGGAGAAGATACGCAGTATTTT.

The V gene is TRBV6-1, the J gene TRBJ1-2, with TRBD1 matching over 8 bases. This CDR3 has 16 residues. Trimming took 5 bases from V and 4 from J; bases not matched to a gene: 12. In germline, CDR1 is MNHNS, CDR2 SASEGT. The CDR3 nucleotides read TGTGCCAGCAGTCTCCAACCCGGGACAGGCACCTATGGCTACACCTTC. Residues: CASSLQPGTGTYGYTF.

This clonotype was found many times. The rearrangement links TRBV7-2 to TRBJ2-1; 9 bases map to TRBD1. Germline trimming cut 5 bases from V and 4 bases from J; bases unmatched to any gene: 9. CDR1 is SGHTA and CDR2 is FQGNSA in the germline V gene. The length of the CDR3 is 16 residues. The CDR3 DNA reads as TGTGCCAGCAGCCCCGAGGACAGGGGCCCATACAATGAGCAGTTCTTC. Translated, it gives CASSPEDRGPYNEQFF. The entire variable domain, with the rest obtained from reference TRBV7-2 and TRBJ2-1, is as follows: GAGVSQSPSNKVTEKGKDVELRCDPISGHTALYWYRQSLGQGLEFLIYFQGNSAPDKSGLPSDRFSAERTGGSVSTLTIQRTQQEDSAVYLCASSPEDRGPYNEQFFGPGTRLTVL.

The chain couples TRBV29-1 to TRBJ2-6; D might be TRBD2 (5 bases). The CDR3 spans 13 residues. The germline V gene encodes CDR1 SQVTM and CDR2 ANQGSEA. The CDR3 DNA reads TGCGCCCAAGGGCTACGGGGAGCCAACGTCCTGACTTTC. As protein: CAQGLRGANVLTF.

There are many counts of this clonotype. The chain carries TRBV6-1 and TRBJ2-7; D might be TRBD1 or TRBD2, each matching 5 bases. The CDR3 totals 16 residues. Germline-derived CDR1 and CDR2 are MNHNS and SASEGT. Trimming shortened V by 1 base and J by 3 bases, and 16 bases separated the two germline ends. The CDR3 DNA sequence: TGTGCCAGCAGTGAAGGCCAGGGAGTAGCTCTCTACGAGCAGTACTTC. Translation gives CASSEGQGVALYEQYF.

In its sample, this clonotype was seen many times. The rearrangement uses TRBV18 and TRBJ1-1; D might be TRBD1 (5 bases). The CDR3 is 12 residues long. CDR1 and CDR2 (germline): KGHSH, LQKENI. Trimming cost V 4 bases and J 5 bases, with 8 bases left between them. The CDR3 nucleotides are TGTGCCAGCTCACGCGGGGGGACTGAAGCTTTCTTT. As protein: CASSRGGTEAFF.

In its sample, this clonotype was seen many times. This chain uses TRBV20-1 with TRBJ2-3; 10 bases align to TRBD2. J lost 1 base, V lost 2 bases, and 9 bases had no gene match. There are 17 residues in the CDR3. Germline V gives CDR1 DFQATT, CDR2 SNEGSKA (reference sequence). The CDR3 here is CSARLLRTSGRTDTQYF. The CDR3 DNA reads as TGCAGTGCTAGACTCTTGCGGACTAGCGGCCGCACAGATACGCAGTATTTT.